The T cell receptor (beta chain) under discussion was sequenced for a study of T cell responses to AZD1222 COVID-19 vaccine. Overall study findings and caveats: The reported proportion of spike-specific TCRs targeting unmutated variant regions was nearly half.

The V and J ends lost 2 bases and 4 bases respectively, with 9 bases between them. The CDR3 is made up of 13 amino acids. TCRdb's table, derived via immunoSEQ multiplex PCR, lists solely in-frame clones and lacks some. The table shows 80,000 to 100,000 clones, with more than 85% occurring only once. Worth noting for this clone: Its matching antigen is unknown.

This clonotype was sampled from an adult in good health. V usage is TRBV12-3 or TRBV12-4 and J usage is TRBJ2-7; D is uncertain. The specimen comprised peripheral blood, sampled on day 0 of AZD1222 vaccination. The CDR3 DNA sequence: TGTGCCAGCAGTTTAACTCCCCTTTACGAGCAGTACTTC. Amino acids: CASSLTPLYEQYF.